This section outlines one TCR beta chain sequence together with its context. The source of the sample is a study of blood T cell repertoires in COVID-19. Study-wide background: Both acute and convalescent COVID-19 samples were obtained from the United States, Italy and Spain. Sources were T cells, B-cell-depleted T cells, or PBMCs; the material itself was cDNA or gDNA.

In the source study's methods: For nucleated cells, counts were estimated from reference gene primer amplification. Method: immunoSEQ multiplex PCR; TCRdb's copy keeps in-frame clones and lacks some. The V and J calls and clone size are taken from that table; D and trimming were inferred from the DNA. This table holds 90,000 to 100,000 clones, about four fifths found once. This CDR3 spans 16 amino acids. V was pared by 3 bases and J by 7 bases, with 20 bases between. Germline values: CDR1 LNHDA, CDR2 SQIVND (reference sequence). Sequenced sample: peripheral blood. This rearrangement joins TRBV19 to TRBJ2-3; TRBD2 might be the D (7 bases). This clonotype originated in a man aged 65 to 85 with active or convalescent COVID-19. The CDR3: CASSIRTGGPLNTQYF. For the CDR3, the DNA is TGTGCCAGTAGTATCAGAACGGGGGGCCCCCTTAATACGCAGTATTTT.